Each of the 31 T cell receptor beta chains below was sequenced from the same sample in a study of T cells in localized non-small cell lung cancer. The protocol was immunoSEQ multiplex PCR, while the TCRdb copy is restricted to in-frame clones and leaves out a portion. The table records 28,000 or so clones, about 91% of them present only once. Sequencing used peripheral blood, obtained before any cancer treatment. The receptors come from a female donor over 55 with stage II squamous cell lung carcinoma.

The chain joins TRBV2 to TRBJ1-4; maybe TRBD1 (5 bases). The V gene lost 6 bases and the J gene lost 8 bases, with 19 bases spanning the gap. CDR1 is SNHLY and CDR2 is FYNNEI in the germline V gene. This CDR3 region has 15 residues. The CDR3 nucleotides are TGTGCCAGCAGAATCGTAGGGGCAGTAAAGGAAAAACTGTTTTTT. The encoded protein is CASRIVGAVKEKLFF.

The genes are TRBV11-2 and TRBJ1-1, with D possibly TRBD1 on 5 matching bases. There are 13 residues in the CDR3. Germline CDR1 is SGHAT and CDR2 is FQNNGV. Trimming removed 6 bases from V and 1 base from J, with 9 bases in between. This CDR3 reads CASRGHPNTEAFF. CDR3 nucleotide sequence: TGTGCCAGCAGAGGACACCCGAACACTGAAGCTTTCTTT.

This clone occurred once. The chain recombines TRBV19 with TRBJ1-2; perhaps TRBD1 as D (5 bases). The CDR3 loop spans 15 amino acids. V lost 7 bases and J 0 bases, leaving 15 bases between the germline ends. Germline-derived CDR1 and CDR2 are LNHDA and SQIVND (reference sequence). Here the CDR3 DNA reads TGTGCCAGTACCATTGGAGGGGCACCTAACTATGGCTACACCTTC. It codes for CASTIGGAPNYGYTF.

The chain joins TRBV19 to TRBJ2-5; D is perhaps TRBD2 (5 bases). From germline, CDR1 is LNHDA and CDR2 SQIVND (reference sequence). This CDR3 is 15 amino acids long. Trimming took 3 bases from V and 5 from J, leaving 16 bases between them. CDR3 coding DNA: TGTGCCAGTAGTATCGGAGGTCGCGAGCGGGAGACCCAGTACTTC. Translated, it gives CASSIGGRERETQYF.

The chain recombines TRBV7-2 with TRBJ1-6, with D unresolved. The CDR3 length is 13 residues. Germline V gives CDR1 SGHTA, CDR2 FQGNSA. V was pared by 3 bases and J by 9 bases, with 9 bases between. CDR3 amino acids: CASSLERSSPLHF. CDR3 sequence (DNA): TGTGCCAGCAGCTTGGAGAGATCTTCACCCCTCCACTTT. The whole variable domain, remainder taken from reference TRBV7-2 and TRBJ1-6, is GAGVSQSPSNKVTEKGKDVELRCDPISGHTALYWYRQSLGQGLEFLIYFQGNSAPDKSGLPSDRFSAERTGGSVSTLTIQRTQQEDSAVYLCASSLERSSPLHFGNGTRLTVT.

The CDR3 DNA reads TGTGCCAGCAGCTTACGGACGCCCGCGGGAACTGAAGCTTTCTTT. Translation gives CASSLRTPAGTEAFF. This chain joins TRBV7-3 and TRBJ1-1, with D unclear. CDR3 length: 15 amino acids. Trimming left V 2 bases short and J 5 bases short, with 15 bases between. The germline V gene encodes CDR1 SGHTA and CDR2 FQGTGA.

The V gene is TRBV15, the J gene TRBJ1-1, with D unclear. Trimming removed 3 bases from V and 1 base from J, with 18 bases in between. Germline lookup yields CDR1 LNHNV and CDR2 YYDKDF (reference sequence). This CDR3 has 17 residues. In nucleotides, the CDR3 is TGTGCCACCAGCAGGTCAAGGGCACACACAACGAACACTGAAGCTTTCTTT. It yields the protein CATSRSRAHTTNTEAFF.

The chain recombines TRBV30 with TRBJ1-6; tentatively, D is TRBD1 (5 bases). The germline V and J ends were trimmed by 8 bases and 9 bases, with 23 bases remaining between them. This CDR3 region has 15 residues. Germline loops: CDR1 GTSNPN, CDR2 SVGIG (reference sequence). The CDR3 here is CAKELRGVRGSPLHF. The CDR3 nucleotides are TGTGCCAAGGAATTACGGGGGGTCCGGGGTTCACCCCTCCACTTT.

V is TRBV7-9 and J is TRBJ2-5; a weak D match, TRBD1 (5 bases). V shed 1 base and J shed 4 bases, with 10 bases lying between them. Germline lookup yields CDR1 SEHNR and CDR2 FQNEAQ (reference sequence). CDR3 length: 14 residues. For the CDR3, the DNA is TGTGCCAGCAGCTTAGATGGGGCTGGAGAGACCCAGTACTTC. This codes for CASSLDGAGETQYF.

This chain joins TRBV5-1 and TRBJ1-4; 7 nucleotides line up with TRBD1. V was clipped by 7 bases and J by 5 bases; unmatched bases: 5. The CDR3 length is 13 residues. The V gene's germline CDR1 is SGHRS and CDR2 YFSETQ. The CDR3, as DNA: TGCGCCAGCGCCGGGACAGTCAATGAAAAACTGTTTTTT. Encoded protein: CASAGTVNEKLFF.

The chain carries TRBV7-9 and TRBJ2-5; weak D call: TRBD2 (5 bases). Germline values: CDR1 SEHNR, CDR2 FQNEAQ (reference sequence). The CDR3 runs 13 residues. V shed 5 bases and J shed 4 bases, with 11 bases lying between them. Here the CDR3 reads CASSQNEGETQYF. The DNA for the CDR3 is TGTGCCAGCAGCCAGAACGAGGGAGAGACCCAGTACTTC.

V and J are TRBV19 and TRBJ1-4, with D perhaps TRBD1 (5 bases). Germline V gene lookup returns CDR1 LNHDA and CDR2 SQIVND (reference sequence). The V and J ends lost 10 bases and 8 bases respectively, with 20 bases between them. This CDR3 region has 14 residues. This CDR3 is CATRRDSLQEKLFF. The DNA of the CDR3 is TGTGCCACCAGAAGAGACAGTCTTCAGGAAAAACTGTTTTTT.

The chain employs TRBV9 and TRBJ1-2, with TRBD1 matching over 7 bases. Per germline, CDR1 SGDLS and CDR2 YYNGEE. V shed 6 bases and J 2 bases; nucleotides not matched to a gene: 7. The CDR3 contains 14 residues. The CDR3 DNA follows: TGTGCCAGCACCAAGGACAGGCCGAACTATGGCTACACCTTC. Translated, it gives CASTKDRPNYGYTF.

J is TRBJ1-2 and V is TRBV7-9, with D uncertain. The CDR3 is 16 residues long. Trimming shortened V by 5 bases and J by 5 bases, and 21 bases separated the two germline ends. Germline loops: CDR1 SEHNR, CDR2 FQNEAQ (reference sequence). CDR3 nucleotides: TGTGCCAGCAGCCCACTCTATCATCTGAAGGGTTATGGCTACACCTTC. This gives the protein CASSPLYHLKGYGYTF. The whole variable domain, remainder taken from reference TRBV7-9 and TRBJ1-2, is DTGVSQNPRHKITKRGQNVTFRCDPISEHNRLYWYRQTLGQGPEFLTYFQNEAQLEKSRLLSDRFSAERPKGSFSTLEIQRTEQGDSAMYLCASSPLYHLKGYGYTFGSGTRLTVV.

V is TRBV11-3 and J is TRBJ2-1; 7 bases line up with TRBD2. The CDR3 covers 12 residues. J was trimmed by 8 bases and V by 5 bases; bases with no gene match: 3. CDR1 is SGHNT, CDR2 YENEEA, per germline. This chain's CDR3 is CASSPGGHEQFF. CDR3 DNA: TGTGCCAGCAGCCCGGGAGGTCATGAGCAGTTCTTC.

V is TRBV7-2 and J is TRBJ2-5; no clear D gene. The V and J ends lost 3 bases and 0 bases respectively, with 11 bases between them. This CDR3 is 15 amino acids long. Germline V gives CDR1 SGHTA, CDR2 FQGNSA. The CDR3 here is CASSLSDPYQETQYF. The CDR3 DNA reads TGTGCCAGCAGCTTGAGTGACCCGTACCAAGAGACCCAGTACTTC.

V and J are TRBV29-1 and TRBJ1-2; D gene unclear. The V end lost 1 base, the J end lost 0 bases, and 6 bases lay between the germline ends. The CDR3 spans 13 residues. The V gene's germline CDR1 is SQVTM and CDR2 ANQGSEA. CDR3 region: CSVEGSPNYGYTF. The CDR3 nucleotides are TGCAGCGTTGAAGGCAGTCCTAACTATGGCTACACCTTC.

V usage is TRBV28 and J usage is TRBJ2-7; D is undetermined. The CDR3 is 15 amino acids. Germline CDR1 is MDHEN and CDR2 is SYDVKM. The germline V and J ends were trimmed by 7 bases and 2 bases, with 18 bases remaining between them. The CDR3: CASNQPEPLPYEQYF. The CDR3 nucleotides are TGTGCCAGCAACCAGCCGGAACCCCTTCCCTACGAGCAGTACTTC.

The chain combines TRBV5-4 with TRBJ2-7; tentative D call: TRBD2 (6 bases). V lost 3 bases, J lost 0 bases, and 13 bases lay in between. CDR1 and CDR2 (germline): SGHNT, YYREEE (reference sequence). This CDR3 spans 15 amino acids. In nucleotides, the CDR3 is TGTGCCAGCAGCTCGGATGGACTAAACTCCTACGAGCAGTACTTC. Translated: CASSSDGLNSYEQYF.

The CDR3 loop is CASSVATSGRASSTDTQYF. For the CDR3, the DNA is TGTGCCAGCAGCGTGGCCACTAGCGGGAGGGCCTCTAGCACAGATACGCAGTATTTT. The chain employs TRBV9 and TRBJ2-3; TRBD2 agrees at 13 bases. Trimming cost V 2 bases and J 0 bases; bases outside gene matches: 9. The CDR3 runs 19 residues. Per the germline V gene, CDR1 is SGDLS and CDR2 is YYNGEE.

This chain uses TRBV19 with TRBJ2-7; D is unclear. The ends were cut back, 5 bases at V and 6 bases at J, with 11 bases in the middle. This CDR3 is 12 amino acids long. Looked up from germline, CDR1 is LNHDA and CDR2 is SQIVND (reference sequence). CDR3 bases: TGTGCCAGTAGTTCAAGGCCCTCCGAGCAGTACTTC. As protein: CASSSRPSEQYF.

The chain carries TRBV18 and TRBJ2-6, with 7 bases matching TRBD2. Germline CDR1 KGHSH, CDR2 LQKENI. V lost 4 bases, J lost 1 base, and 7 bases stayed unmatched. This CDR3 has 17 residues. The CDR3 spells CASSRVAGSSGANVLTF. The CDR3 nucleotides are TGTGCCAGCTCACGAGTAGCGGGCTCATCTGGGGCCAACGTCCTGACTTTC.

This chain joins TRBV19 and TRBJ2-1; D call uncertain. The CDR3 spans 15 residues. Trimming removed 0 bases from V and 2 bases from J, with 8 bases in between. Germline loops: CDR1 LNHDA, CDR2 SQIVND (reference sequence). CDR3 region: CASSIENQAYNEQFF. The CDR3 DNA reads TGTGCCAGTAGTATAGAAAACCAAGCCTACAATGAGCAGTTCTTC.

In nucleotides, the CDR3 is TGTGCCAGCAGCGGGGGGACTAGCATCGCCGGGGAGCTGTTTTTT. It codes for CASSGGTSIAGELFF. V usage is TRBV5-6 and J usage is TRBJ2-2; 9 bases match TRBD2. Germline CDR1 and CDR2: SGHDT and YYEEEE. The CDR3 covers 15 residues. V shed 4 bases and J 6 bases; nucleotides not matched to a gene: 7.

The chain uses TRBV30 and TRBJ1-4; D gene ambiguous. This CDR3 has 12 residues. Trimming removed 1 base from V and 0 bases from J, with 0 bases in between. CDR1 and CDR2 (germline): GTSNPN, SVGIG (reference sequence). Here the CDR3 DNA reads TGTGCCTGGAGTGCAACTAATGAAAAACTGTTTTTT. Amino acids: CAWSATNEKLFF.

The chain is built from TRBV25-1 and TRBJ1-2; D uncertain. This CDR3 has 17 amino acids. V was pared by 0 bases and J by 4 bases, with 18 bases between. CDR1 and CDR2 from the germline V gene are MGHDK and SYGVNS. CDR3 sequence reads: CASSEYGVEVNLYGYTF. CDR3 in DNA: TGTGCCAGCAGTGAATACGGCGTGGAGGTTAACCTCTATGGCTACACCTTC.

The chain is built from TRBV6-5 and TRBJ1-1, with unresolved D. V dropped 6 bases and J dropped 8 bases, with 16 bases sitting between them. CDR1 and CDR2 (germline): MNHEY, SVGAGI. This CDR3 is 13 amino acids long. Written as DNA, the CDR3 is TGTGCCAGCAGAGATGGGGAGGCTAGGGAAGCTTTCTTT. Protein sequence: CASRDGEAREAFF.

This rearrangement joins TRBV6-1 to TRBJ1-2; possibly TRBD1 for D (5 bases). The CDR3 contains 12 residues. V gave up 6 bases and J gave up 4 bases, with 9 bases separating them. The germline gives CDR1 MNHNS, CDR2 SASEGT. The CDR3 is CASRPDSYGYTF. The CDR3 DNA follows: TGTGCCAGCAGACCAGACAGCTATGGCTACACCTTC.

The chain carries TRBV5-1 and TRBJ2-1; 14 bases are shared with TRBD2. The CDR3 totals 15 residues. The junction had 4 bases not matched to a gene; V was cut back by 3 bases and J by 8 bases. Per the germline V gene, CDR1 is SGHRS and CDR2 is YFSETQ. The CDR3 DNA is TGCGCCAGCAGCTCGACTAGCGGGAGGGTACATGAGCAGTTCTTC. Protein: CASSSTSGRVHEQFF.

V gene TRBV2 combines with J gene TRBJ1-1; D not resolved. The ends were cut back, 4 bases at V and 0 bases at J, with 6 bases in the middle. Looked up from germline, CDR1 is SNHLY and CDR2 is FYNNEI. This CDR3 region has 13 residues. This chain's CDR3 is CASSVSLNTEAFF. The DNA for the CDR3 is TGTGCCAGCAGTGTAAGTCTGAACACTGAAGCTTTCTTT.

This clone was seen a single time. This chain uses TRBV11-3 with TRBJ2-1, with TRBD1 matching over 7 bases. The CDR3 runs to 15 residues. V lost 3 bases and J lost 5; bases outside the gene matches: 7. Germline values: CDR1 SGHNT, CDR2 YENEEA. The CDR3 loop reads CASSFGQVNNNEQFF. The CDR3 nucleotides read TGTGCCAGCAGCTTCGGACAGGTAAACAACAATGAGCAGTTCTTC.